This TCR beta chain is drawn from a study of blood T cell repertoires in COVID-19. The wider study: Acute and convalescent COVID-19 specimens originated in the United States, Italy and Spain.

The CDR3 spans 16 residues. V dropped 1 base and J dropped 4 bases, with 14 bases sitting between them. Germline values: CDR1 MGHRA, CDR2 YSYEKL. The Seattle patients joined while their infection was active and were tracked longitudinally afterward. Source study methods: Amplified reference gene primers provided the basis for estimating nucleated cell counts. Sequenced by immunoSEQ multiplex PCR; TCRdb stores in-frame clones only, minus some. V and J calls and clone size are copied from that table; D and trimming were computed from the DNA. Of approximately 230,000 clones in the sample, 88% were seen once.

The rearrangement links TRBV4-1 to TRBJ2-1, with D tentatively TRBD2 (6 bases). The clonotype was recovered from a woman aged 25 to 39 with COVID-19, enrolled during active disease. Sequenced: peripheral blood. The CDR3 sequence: CASSQGRGSPYNEQFF. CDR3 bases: TGCGCCAGCAGCCAAGGACGGGGGTCGCCTTACAATGAGCAGTTCTTC.